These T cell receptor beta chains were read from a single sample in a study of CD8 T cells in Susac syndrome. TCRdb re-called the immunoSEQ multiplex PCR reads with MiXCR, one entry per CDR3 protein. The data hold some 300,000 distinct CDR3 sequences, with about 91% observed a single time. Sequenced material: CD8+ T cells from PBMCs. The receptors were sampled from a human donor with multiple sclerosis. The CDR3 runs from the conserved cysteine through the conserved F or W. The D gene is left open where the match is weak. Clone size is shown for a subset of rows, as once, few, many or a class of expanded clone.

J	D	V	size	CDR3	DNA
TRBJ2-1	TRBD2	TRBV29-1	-	CSVEAGGYNEQFF	TGCAGCGTTGAGGCGGGAGGCTACAATGAGCAGTTCTTC
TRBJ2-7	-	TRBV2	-	CASSAGPNKYF	TGTGCCAGCAGTGCCGGGCCCAACAAGTACTTC
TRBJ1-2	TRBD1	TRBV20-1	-	CSARDRTGQGNYGYTF	TGCAGTGCTAGGGACCGTACGGGACAGGGGAACTATGGCTACACCTTC
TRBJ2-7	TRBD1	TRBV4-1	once	CASSHQQGIDEQYF	TGCGCCAGCAGCCATCAACAGGGGATCGACGAGCAGTACTTC
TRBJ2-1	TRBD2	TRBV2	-	CASSVLLAGGNEQFF	TGTGCCAGCAGTGTCTTACTAGCGGGAGGGAATGAGCAGTTCTTC
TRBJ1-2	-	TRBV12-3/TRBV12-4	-	CASSHFASGLGDHGYTF	TGTGCCAGCAGTCATTTCGCCTCAGGGTTAGGGGATCATGGCTACACCTTC
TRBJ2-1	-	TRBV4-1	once	CASSPTLFNEQFF	TGCGCCAGCAGTCCTACCCTCTTCAATGAGCAGTTCTTC
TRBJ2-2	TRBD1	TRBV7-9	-	CTSTKGTGGPGELFF	TGTACCAGCACCAAAGGGACAGGGGGCCCCGGGGAGCTGTTTTTT
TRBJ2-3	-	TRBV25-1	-	CASSPRPGPTDTQYF	TGTGCCAGCAGCCCCCGGCCGGGACCAACAGATACGCAGTATTTT
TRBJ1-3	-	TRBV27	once	CASRGRTIAGNTIYF	TGTGCCAGCAGGGGTAGGACAATTGCTGGAAACACCATATATTTT